This entry describes one T cell receptor (beta chain). This clonotype came up a few times. Its antigen specificity is not known. No qualities accompany the bases; no much larger clone lies one base away. This entry is derived from a study of T cells in Graves' hyperthyroidism and ophthalmopathy (dated by TCRdb to about 2019). In the study overall: Peripheral blood was collected at initial diagnosis, before any treatment. To identify TCR V-J signatures that set the groups apart, the researchers used a discovery cohort of about a hundred patients, made up of 40 to 45 with Graves' ophthalmopathy and approximately 57 with stable Graves' hyperthyroidism. Whether ophthalmopathy could be predicted prospectively was tested in an independent validation cohort made up of roughly 19 hyperthyroidism patients plus 17 patients who later progressed to ophthalmopathy. The 100 discovery patients were randomly split 7:3 into training and test sets. Thyroid tissue and blood T-cell repertoires from six or seven Graves' hyperthyroidism patients were also compared in the study. Once sampling was done, hyperthyroidism patients were given methimazole at a starting dose of 30 mg daily, whereas ophthalmopathy patients were given high-dose intravenous methylprednisolone. The paper describes TCR Vbeta CDR3 sequencing of around 140 peripheral blood samples, made up of roughly 40 ophthalmopathy patients, 70 to 75 hyperthyroidism patients and 17 progressor patients. General study outcomes and caveats: No statistical method was used to fix the sample size in advance, and group allocation was not hidden from the investigators. Ophthalmopathy was separated from stable hyperthyroidism by a 13 V-J signature model, with roughly 88% sensitivity and about 81% specificity obtained in cross-validation and 80%/75% obtained in testing. Most expanded thyroid clonotypes (frequency above 0.001) were also detected in blood, a finding suggesting that blood repertoires may reflect thyroid immune responses. During validation, the model predicted progression to ophthalmopathy a median of around six months ahead of onset, with 60% to 71% sensitivity and more than 72% specificity.

The junction shows trimming of 1 base on V and 7 bases on J, plus 14 bases between the germline ends. The CDR3 goes from the cysteine to the phenylalanine over 13 residues. The read is trimmed to its CDR3 DNA, 39 bases read in frame from base 1. Sequences DFQATT (CDR1) and SNEGSKA (CDR2) are obtained from the germline V gene (reference sequence). The TCR beta CDR3 regions were amplified from the RNA transcripts. The first round of RT-PCR for the TCR CDR3 was performed with the HTBI primer set and the Qiagen OneStep RT-PCR kit. A second multiplex PCR round built the libraries, followed by size selection and purification. The libraries were sequenced on an Illumina HiSeq2000 using paired-end 100 bp reads. As for the original processing: SOAPnuke was used to process the raw data, throwing out any read that contained adapters or uncalled bases, had a mean Phred below 15, or lacked an exact constant-primer or identifier match. COPE v1.2.5 was used to merge the high-quality paired reads, and each unique nucleotide sequence was defined as a clonotype. MiTCR v1.1 was used to align clonotypes to the IMGT TRBV, TRBD and TRBJ reference segments. The analysis was restricted to V-J combinations with a frequency above 0.0001, which together covered over 99% of the repertoires. The TCS score was defined as the ratio of F50 (clonal expansion) to E x V (chaos), calculated using BLOSUM62-based TCRdist between CDR3 peptides within each V-J. Welch's t-statistics and random forest reduced just over 500 V-J features to some 14, which were used in a naive Bayes classifier (R e1071). The public reads were quality trimmed at Q25 with fastp and then assembled into clones with MiXCR by TCRdb, keeping productive beta chains. All rows with the same CDR3 protein become a single entry with the most common DNA and genes. The V and J calls shown here were made by TCRdb, not taken from the authors' results. The sample table records about 590,000 distinct CDR3 sequences; 12% to 15% of these occur just once. The top ten constitute more than 6% of the sample.

Ophthalmopathy patients had moderately to severely active disease, Clinical Activity Score of at least 3, NOSPECS grade of at least 4, and duration under 3 months. The study excluded patients with uncontrolled infections, other autoimmune diseases, pregnancy or lactation. Diagnoses relied on clinical symptoms, serum thyroxine and TRAb, thyroid ultrasound and orbital computed tomography. PBMCs were isolated from 7.5 to 10 ml of fresh peripheral blood by Ficoll-Paque density gradient centrifugation. Total RNA was extracted with Trizol reagent, and quality was checked on an Agilent 2100 Bioanalyzer. The chain is encoded by TRBV20-1 joined to TRBJ2-7, and perhaps TRBD2 as D gene, on 6 matching bases. The sequence derives from a woman aged 18-35 years with Graves' ophthalmopathy. Sequencing used blood. The bases are TGCAGTGCTAGAGCTACGGGAGTGGGAGAGCAGTACTTC. Translation gives CSARATGVGEQYF.